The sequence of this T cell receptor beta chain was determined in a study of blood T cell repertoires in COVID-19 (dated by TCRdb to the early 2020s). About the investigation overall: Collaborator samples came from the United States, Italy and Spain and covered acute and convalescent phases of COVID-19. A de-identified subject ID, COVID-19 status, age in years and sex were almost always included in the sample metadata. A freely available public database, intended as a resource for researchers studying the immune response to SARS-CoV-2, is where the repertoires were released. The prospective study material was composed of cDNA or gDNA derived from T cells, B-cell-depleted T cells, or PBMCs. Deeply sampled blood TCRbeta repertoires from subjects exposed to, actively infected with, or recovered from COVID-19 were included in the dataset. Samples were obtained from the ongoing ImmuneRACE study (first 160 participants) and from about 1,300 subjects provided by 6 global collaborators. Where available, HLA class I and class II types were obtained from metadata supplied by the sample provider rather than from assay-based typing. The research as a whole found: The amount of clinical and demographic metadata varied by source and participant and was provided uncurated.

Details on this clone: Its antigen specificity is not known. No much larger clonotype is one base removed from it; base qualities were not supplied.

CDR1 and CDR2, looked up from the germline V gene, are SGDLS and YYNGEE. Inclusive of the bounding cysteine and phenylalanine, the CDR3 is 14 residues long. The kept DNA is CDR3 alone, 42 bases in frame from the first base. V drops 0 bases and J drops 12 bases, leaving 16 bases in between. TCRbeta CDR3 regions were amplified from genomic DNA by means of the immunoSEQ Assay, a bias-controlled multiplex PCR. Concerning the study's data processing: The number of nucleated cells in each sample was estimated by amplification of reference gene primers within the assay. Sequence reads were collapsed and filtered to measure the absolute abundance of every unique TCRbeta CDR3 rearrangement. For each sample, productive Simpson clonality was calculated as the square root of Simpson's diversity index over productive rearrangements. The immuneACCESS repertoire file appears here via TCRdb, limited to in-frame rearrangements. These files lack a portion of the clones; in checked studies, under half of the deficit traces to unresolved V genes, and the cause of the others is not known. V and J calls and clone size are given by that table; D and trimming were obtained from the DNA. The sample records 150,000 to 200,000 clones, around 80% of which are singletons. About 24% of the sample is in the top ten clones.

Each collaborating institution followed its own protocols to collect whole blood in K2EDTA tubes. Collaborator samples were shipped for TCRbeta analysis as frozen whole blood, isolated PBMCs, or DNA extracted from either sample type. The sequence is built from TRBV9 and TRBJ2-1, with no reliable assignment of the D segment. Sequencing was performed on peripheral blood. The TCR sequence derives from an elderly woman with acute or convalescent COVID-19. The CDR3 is CASSVGPMRSRQFF. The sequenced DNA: TGTGCCAGCAGCGTAGGACCGATGAGGTCCAGGCAGTTCTTC. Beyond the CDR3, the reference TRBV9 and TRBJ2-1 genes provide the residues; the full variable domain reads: DSGVTQTPKHLITATGQRVTLRCSPRSGDLSVYWYQQSLDQGLQFLIQYYNGEERAKGNILERFSAQQFPDLHSELNLSSLELGDSALYFCASSVGPMRSRQFFGPGTRLTVL.